One sample yielded the 32 T cell receptor beta chains listed below, sequenced in a study of blood T cell repertoires in COVID-19. Sequenced by immunoSEQ multiplex PCR; TCRdb stores in-frame clones only, minus some. The sample contains fewer than 650,000 clones, around 90% of which appear only once. The sample consisted of peripheral blood. These receptors were obtained from a woman between 45 and 60 years old with COVID-19, enrolled during active disease.

This chain joins TRBV11-2 and TRBJ2-1; tentatively, D is TRBD2 (5 bases). The V end lost 2 bases, the J end lost 4 bases, and 12 bases lay between the germline ends. The germline V gene encodes CDR1 SGHAT and CDR2 FQNNGV. The CDR3 loop spans 15 amino acids. This CDR3 reads CASSLKRGMYNEQFF. The CDR3 DNA is TGTGCCAGCAGCTTAAAACGGGGTATGTACAATGAGCAGTTCTTC.

V is TRBV30 and J is TRBJ2-3, with 9 bases identical to TRBD1. The trim removed 3 bases at V and 5 bases at J, leaving 3 bases unmatched. The CDR3 covers 13 residues. Germline assignment: CDR1 GTSNPN and CDR2 SVGIG (reference sequence). CDR3 DNA sequence: TGTGCCTGGAGCCCGGACAGGGGAGATACGCAGTATTTT. Translation: CAWSPDRGDTQYF.

This clone was picked up one time. V and J are TRBV10-1 and TRBJ1-2, with D perhaps TRBD1 (5 bases). The CDR3 runs 16 residues. CDR1 is WNHNN, CDR2 SYGVQD, per germline (reference sequence). V shed 6 bases and J shed 3 bases, with 20 bases lying between them. The CDR3 nucleotides read TGCGCCAGCAGATCCACCCCGGAAGAAGGGGACTATGGCTACACCTTC. Translating it yields CASRSTPEEGDYGYTF.

V and J are TRBV19 and TRBJ2-2; D unresolved. This CDR3 is built from 11 residues. Germline V lookup: CDR1 LNHDA, CDR2 SQIVND (reference sequence). Trimming removed 7 bases from V and 3 bases from J, with 3 bases in between. The CDR3 region has the DNA TGTGCCAGTACCGACACCGGGGAGCTGTTTTTT. It specifies CASTDTGELFF. The whole variable domain, filled in from reference TRBV19 and TRBJ2-2, reads DGGITQSPKYLFRKEGQNVTLSCEQNLNHDAMYWYRQDPGQGLRLIYYSQIVNDFQKGDIAEGYSVSREKKESFPLTVTSAQKNPTAFYLCASTDTGELFFGEGSRLTVL.

This chain joins TRBV29-1 and TRBJ2-1; 9 positions agree with TRBD1. This CDR3 spans 15 amino acids. Germline CDR1 reads SQVTM; CDR2 reads ANQGSEA. The V and J ends lost 4 bases and 4 bases, in that order; junction bases with no gene match: 8. CDR3 sequence: CSVVGGQGIYNEQFF. The CDR3 DNA reads as TGCAGCGTTGTCGGGGGACAGGGAATATACAATGAGCAGTTCTTC.

The chain is built from TRBV2 and TRBJ2-1; D remains ambiguous. The germline V and J ends were trimmed by 5 bases and 0 bases, with 5 bases remaining between them. The CDR3 is made up of 13 amino acids. CDR1 and CDR2 from the germline V gene are SNHLY and FYNNEI. DNA for the CDR3: TGTGCCAGCAGTAGGAGCTCCTACAATGAGCAGTTCTTC. It codes for CASSRSSYNEQFF.

This clone was counted once. This sequence joins TRBV19 and TRBJ1-1, with D hard to call. Trimming cost V 5 bases and J 3 bases, with 10 bases left between them. This CDR3 is 13 amino acids long. Germline CDR1 is LNHDA and CDR2 is SQIVND (reference sequence). Here the CDR3 reads CASSYQVDTEAFF. The CDR3 nucleotides read TGTGCCAGTAGTTATCAGGTTGACACTGAAGCTTTCTTT.

The chain links TRBV7-6 to TRBJ2-5; the match to TRBD2 covers 14 bases. Germline CDR1 is SGHVS and CDR2 is FNYEAQ. V shed 5 bases, J shed 5 bases, and the junction held 4 bases outside the gene matches. The CDR3 contains 15 residues. The CDR3 sequence is CASSLTSGGVETQYF. CDR3 DNA sequence: TGTGCCAGCAGCCTGACTAGCGGGGGGGTTGAGACCCAGTACTTC.

J is TRBJ2-3 and V is TRBV27, with D perhaps TRBD2 (5 bases). Trimming pared 0 bases from V and 1 base from J, leaving 11 bases between. The CDR3 is 16 amino acids. Per the germline V gene, CDR1 is MNHEY and CDR2 is SMNVEV (reference sequence). The CDR3 region has the DNA TGTGCCAGCAGTTTATCGTCAAGCGGACGCACAGATACGCAGTATTTT. Translating gives CASSLSSSGRTDTQYF.

The chain has TRBV4-1 and TRBJ2-2; 8 nucleotides match TRBD2. Losses at the gene ends were 1 base for V and 4 bases for J; bases not matched to a gene: 2. The CDR3 is made up of 15 amino acids. CDR1 and CDR2 (germline): MGHRA, YSYEKL. Written as DNA, the CDR3 is TGCGCCAGCAGCCAAGTTCGGGGGGGCACCGGGGAGCTGTTTTTT. This codes for CASSQVRGGTGELFF.

The chain recombines TRBV13 with TRBJ2-2, with D unresolved. The CDR3 runs to 15 residues. V lost 2 bases and J lost 6, with 13 bases in between. Germline lookup yields CDR1 PRHDT and CDR2 FYEKMQ (reference sequence). CDR3 region: CASSLNRRLAGELFF. DNA of the CDR3: TGTGCCAGCAGCTTAAACAGAAGATTGGCCGGGGAGCTGTTTTTT.

This clone was observed a handful of times. This chain links TRBV4-1 with TRBJ1-1; possibly TRBD1 for D (5 bases). Germline CDR1 is MGHRA and CDR2 is YSYEKL. This CDR3 region has 13 residues. Deletions cut 0 bases from V and 11 bases from J, with 13 bases between. The CDR3 sequence is CASSQESGIRAFF. The CDR3 coding sequence is TGCGCCAGCAGCCAAGAATCAGGGATTAGGGCTTTCTTT.

The rearrangement joins TRBV29-1 to TRBJ1-1, with 7 bases matching TRBD1. CDR3 length equals 12 residues. CDR1 and CDR2 from the germline V gene are SQVTM and ANQGSEA. Trimming at V came to 6 bases and at J to 11 bases, leaving 12 bases not matched to a gene. DNA of the CDR3: TGCAGCGTCGTCACCGGGACAGCTGGGGCTTTCTTT. Its translation: CSVVTGTAGAFF.

The chain uses TRBV19 and TRBJ1-2, with 8 bases lining up with TRBD1. The CDR3 is 13 residues long. The junction had 7 bases not matched to a gene; V was cut back by 5 bases and J by 8 bases. Germline V gene sequence: CDR1 LNHDA, CDR2 SQIVND (reference sequence). CDR3 DNA sequence: TGTGCCAGTAGTCAGCAGGGGGCGGAAGGCTACACCTTC. The encoded protein is CASSQQGAEGYTF. Combining the CDR3 with reference TRBV19 and TRBJ1-2 gives the whole variable domain DGGITQSPKYLFRKEGQNVTLSCEQNLNHDAMYWYRQDPGQGLRLIYYSQIVNDFQKGDIAEGYSVSREKKESFPLTVTSAQKNPTAFYLCASSQQGAEGYTFGSGTRLTVV.

This chain connects TRBV2 to TRBJ2-3; 10 bases map to TRBD2. The CDR3 runs to 14 residues. The V and J ends lost 4 bases and 5 bases, in that order; junction bases with no gene match: 3. Germline values: CDR1 SNHLY, CDR2 FYNNEI. The CDR3 region is CASSARTSGDTQYF. CDR3 coding DNA: TGTGCCAGCAGTGCTAGGACTAGCGGAGATACGCAGTATTTT.

V and J are TRBV28 and TRBJ2-4; D is unclear. There are 16 residues in the CDR3. V lost 4 bases and J lost 3, with 16 bases in between. The germline gives CDR1 MDHEN, CDR2 SYDVKM. The CDR3: CASSSSAAGVKNIQYF. Here the CDR3 DNA reads TGTGCCAGCAGTTCCTCAGCCGCCGGAGTCAAAAACATTCAGTACTTC.

The CDR3 sequence is CASRLILNGEAFF. In DNA, the CDR3 is TGTGCCAGCAGGTTGATACTTAATGGTGAAGCTTTCTTT. The rearrangement links TRBV27 to TRBJ1-1; the D is unclear. The CDR3 has 13 amino acids. From germline, CDR1 is MNHEY and CDR2 SMNVEV (reference sequence). The V end was cut by 6 bases, the J end by 7 bases, with 15 bases between.

The chain is built from TRBV7-3 and TRBJ2-1; 7 nucleotides match TRBD1. Looked up from germline, CDR1 is SGHTA and CDR2 is FQGTGA. This CDR3 is built from 15 residues. V lost 5 bases to trimming and J lost 1 base; unmatched junction nucleotides: 5. CDR3 sequence reads: CASSLTGDSYNEQFF. CDR3 DNA: TGTGCCAGCAGCCTCACAGGGGATTCCTACAATGAGCAGTTCTTC.

This clone was observed once. The chain combines TRBV28 with TRBJ2-7; a weak D match, TRBD2 (5 bases). V lost 4 bases and J 0 bases, leaving 10 bases between the germline ends. This CDR3 comprises 14 residues. Germline V gene sequence: CDR1 MDHEN, CDR2 SYDVKM. This CDR3 reads CASSSREFSYEQYF. The CDR3 nucleotides read TGTGCCAGCAGTTCCCGGGAATTCTCCTACGAGCAGTACTTC.

The gene calls are TRBV18 and TRBJ1-5; unclear D gene. The germline V gene encodes CDR1 KGHSH and CDR2 LQKENI. V gave up 5 bases and J gave up 3 bases, with 8 bases separating them. CDR3 size: 13 residues. The CDR3 nucleotides are TGTGCCAGCTCAAACGAGGCCAATCAGCCCCAGCATTTT. Translated, it gives CASSNEANQPQHF.

The V call is TRBV5-1, the J call TRBJ2-3, with D unresolved. V dropped 0 bases and J dropped 3 bases, with 8 bases sitting between them. The CDR3 length is 14 residues. CDR1 SGHRS and CDR2 YFSETQ come from the germline V gene. CDR3 sequence: CASSLGTETDTQYF. The CDR3 nucleotides read TGCGCCAGCAGCTTGGGTACAGAGACAGATACGCAGTATTTT.

The chain employs TRBV5-6 and TRBJ1-6; TRBD1 agrees at 7 bases. CDR3 length: 15 amino acids. Unmatched junction bases numbered 8, after V lost 4 bases and J lost 7 bases. Germline assignment: CDR1 SGHDT and CDR2 YYEEEE. CDR3 in amino acids: CASSLDREQNSPLHF. CDR3 sequence (DNA): TGTGCCAGCAGCCTCGACAGGGAACAAAATTCACCCCTCCACTTT.

This clone has only one observation. This chain joins TRBV27 and TRBJ2-2; the D gene is possibly TRBD1 (6 bases). From germline, CDR1 is MNHEY and CDR2 SMNVEV (reference sequence). This CDR3 is built from 17 residues. V lost 6 bases to trimming and J lost 4 bases, with 21 bases between them. CDR3 protein: CASRTPGVGAGTGELFF. The CDR3 nucleotides are TGTGCCAGCAGGACCCCCGGGGTGGGGGCTGGCACCGGGGAGCTGTTTTTT.

The chain carries TRBV2 and TRBJ1-6, with D possibly TRBD1 on 5 matching bases. CDR3 length: 19 residues. Germline V CDR1 and CDR2: SNHLY, FYNNEI. Trimming took off 6 bases at V and 0 bases at J, with 21 bases between the two ends. The CDR3 nucleotides are TGTGCCAGCAGGGACCCGACAGAACCCCTGAGCTCCTATAATTCACCCCTCCACTTT. Translated: CASRDPTEPLSSYNSPLHF.

This clone has a handful of counts. The sample has other DNA sequences that encode this CDR3 too. The chain employs TRBV30 and TRBJ1-5, with 7 bases that match TRBD1. The CDR3 has 13 residues. V lost 1 base and J lost 4; bases outside the gene matches: 1. Germline loops: CDR1 GTSNPN, CDR2 SVGIG (reference sequence). The CDR3 DNA reads as TGTGCCTGGAGTGGGGACAGTAATCAGCCCCAGCATTTT. The encoded protein is CAWSGDSNQPQHF.

The chain has TRBV10-3 and TRBJ1-2; 8 positions agree with TRBD1. Per germline, CDR1 ENHRY and CDR2 SYGVKD. Unmatched junction bases numbered 9, after V lost 7 bases and J lost 8 bases. The CDR3 length is 13 residues. CDR3 sequence: CAIKRQGAEGYTF. CDR3 nucleotides: TGTGCCATCAAGAGGCAGGGGGCAGAAGGCTACACCTTC.

The chain joins TRBV11-2 to TRBJ1-5; D possibly corresponds to TRBD1 (5 bases). V was trimmed by 5 bases and J by 0 bases, leaving 20 bases between them. The CDR3 has 18 amino acids. CDR1 is SGHAT and CDR2 is FQNNGV in the germline V gene. The CDR3 is CASSGGGGAVGSNQPQHF. The CDR3 nucleotides read TGTGCCAGCAGCGGGGGTGGAGGGGCGGTCGGTAGCAATCAGCCCCAGCATTTT.

The chain recombines TRBV19 with TRBJ2-6; D unresolved. The germline gives CDR1 LNHDA, CDR2 SQIVND (reference sequence). The CDR3 totals 17 residues. The V and J ends lost 0 bases and 0 bases respectively, with 9 bases between them. CDR3 coding DNA: TGTGCCAGTAGTATAGATGGCCAGTTCTCTGGGGCCAACGTCCTGACTTTC. Translation gives CASSIDGQFSGANVLTF. The whole variable domain, remainder taken from reference TRBV19 and TRBJ2-6, is DGGITQSPKYLFRKEGQNVTLSCEQNLNHDAMYWYRQDPGQGLRLIYYSQIVNDFQKGDIAEGYSVSREKKESFPLTVTSAQKNPTAFYLCASSIDGQFSGANVLTFGAGSRLTVL.

This clone occurred a few times. This chain connects TRBV6-6 to TRBJ1-2, with D possibly TRBD1 on 6 matching bases. Germline V CDR1 and CDR2: MNHNY, SVGAGI (reference sequence). V gave up 9 bases and J gave up 6 bases, with 17 bases separating them. The CDR3 spans 13 residues. CDR3 nucleotide sequence: TGTGCCAGTGGGAGGGGGGCCGGGCATGGCTACACCTTC. Its protein is CASGRGAGHGYTF.

The rearrangement uses TRBV6-5 and TRBJ2-3, with 8 bases aligning to TRBD1. This CDR3 contains 13 residues. J lost 4 bases, V lost 7 bases, and 4 bases had no gene match. CDR1 and CDR2 from the germline V gene are MNHEY and SVGAGI. The CDR3 loop is CASMMTGADTQYF. CDR3 nucleotide sequence: TGTGCCAGCATGATGACAGGGGCAGATACGCAGTATTTT.

The chain is built from TRBV5-1 and TRBJ1-3, with D unresolved. Trimming removed 0 bases at V and 0 bases at J, with 10 bases between. The CDR3 is 16 residues long. CDR1 is SGHRS and CDR2 is YFSETQ in the germline V gene. In DNA form, the CDR3 reads TGCGCCAGCAGCTTGGAGGCGGTCGGCTCTGGAAACACCATATATTTT. It specifies CASSLEAVGSGNTIYF.

This rearrangement joins TRBV5-1 to TRBJ1-1; D not certain. The CDR3 consists of 14 residues. The germline V gene has CDR1 SGHRS and CDR2 YFSETQ. V was shortened by 1 base and J by 0 bases, with 7 bases between the two germline ends. The CDR3 spells CASSLTDMNTEAFF. CDR3 DNA sequence: TGCGCCAGCAGCTTGACAGACATGAACACTGAAGCTTTCTTT.